Listed below are T cell receptor beta chains from one sample, sequenced in a study of molecular identifiers for immune sequencing clone quantification. TCRdb reprocessed the PCR reads via MiXCR and lists one record per CDR3 protein. The sample includes hundreds of thousands of distinct CDR3 sequences, about 25% seen only once; the top ten take about 0.84%. The material sequenced was naive CD8+ T cells from blood, with Jurkat cell RNA spiked in. The receptors derive from a human donor in good health. Some libraries in this study had Jurkat cell RNA spiked in. The CDR3 runs from the conserved cysteine through the conserved F or W. Fields, in order: J gene, clone size, D gene, V gene, CDR3 DNA, CDR3 protein. A D gene is named only where the DNA matches it firmly. Clone size, where shown, is once, few, many, or a class for clones that have expanded.

TRBJ2-7,.,.,TRBV7-2,TGTGCCAGCAGCTTAGTTTGGGGAACCTACGAGCAGTACTTC,CASSLVWGTYEQYF
TRBJ1-3,.,.,TRBV28,TGTGCCAGCAGTTTTGAGTCCTCTGGAAACACCGTATATTTT,CASSFESSGNTVYF
TRBJ2-5,.,.,TRBV5-1,TGCGCCAGCAGATACGACCATCCGGGAGAGGCTAAAGAGACCCAGTACTTC,CASRYDHPGEAKETQYF
TRBJ1-2,.,.,TRBV6-2/TRBV6-3,TGTGCCAGCAGTTACGGGGCAGGAAACTATGGCTACACCTTC,CASSYGAGNYGYTF
TRBJ2-5,.,TRBD1,TRBV12-3/TRBV12-4,TGTGCCGGCCGAGGACAGGGAGAGACCCAGTACTTC,CAGRGQGETQYF
TRBJ2-2,.,.,TRBV12-3/TRBV12-4,TGTGCCAGCAGCCCACCCCATTCTACTAACACCGGGGAGCTGTTTTTT,CASSPPHSTNTGELFF
TRBJ1-1,many,TRBD1,TRBV9,TGTGCCAGCAGCGTGGAACAGGGGAGAGCTTTCTTT,CASSVEQGRAFF
TRBJ2-3,many,.,TRBV4-1,TGCGCCAGCAGCCAAGTAGTTGCGGGACCCAGCACAGATACGCAGTATTTT,CASSQVVAGPSTDTQYF
TRBJ2-5,few,.,TRBV14,TGTGCCAGCAGCCAAGATCTTCTGAGGGGTCAGACCCAGTACTTC,CASSQDLLRGQTQYF
TRBJ2-7,.,TRBD2,TRBV6-2/TRBV6-3,TGTGCCAGTGGCTGGACTAGCGGATCCTACGAGCAGTACTTC,CASGWTSGSYEQYF
TRBJ2-7,many,.,TRBV7-2,TGTGCCAGCAGCTTAGTGGCTAGCGAGACCTACGAGCAGTACTTC,CASSLVASETYEQYF
TRBJ2-3,many,.,TRBV4-3,TGCGCCAGCAGCCAAGACACAGACACAGATACGCAGTATTTT,CASSQDTDTDTQYF
TRBJ2-7,many,TRBD1,TRBV5-4,TGTGCCAGCAGTTTCGAGGGGACAGAACCCTACGAGCAGTACTTC,CASSFEGTEPYEQYF
TRBJ1-5,few,.,TRBV12-3/TRBV12-4,TGTGCCAGCAGCAACGATGAGCGAACCCAGCATTTT,CASSNDERTQHF
TRBJ2-5,many,.,TRBV20-1,TGCAGTGCTAGAGATTCGGGGTCAGTAATGCAAGAGACCCAGTACTTC,CSARDSGSVMQETQYF
TRBJ2-7,.,.,TRBV5-1,TGCGCCAGCAGCTTGTCGTCGGCAGGGCGATACGAGCCGTACTTC,CASSLSSAGRYEPYF
TRBJ1-2,.,.,TRBV20-1,TGCAGTGCTACAGAGGACAGCCTGATGAGGAATACTTGGCGCTCATATGGCTACACCTTC,CSATEDSLMRNTWRSYGYTF
TRBJ2-5,.,.,TRBV6-2/TRBV6-3,TGTGCCAGCAGTTACCCCTCAGAGACCCAGTACTTC,CASSYPSETQYF